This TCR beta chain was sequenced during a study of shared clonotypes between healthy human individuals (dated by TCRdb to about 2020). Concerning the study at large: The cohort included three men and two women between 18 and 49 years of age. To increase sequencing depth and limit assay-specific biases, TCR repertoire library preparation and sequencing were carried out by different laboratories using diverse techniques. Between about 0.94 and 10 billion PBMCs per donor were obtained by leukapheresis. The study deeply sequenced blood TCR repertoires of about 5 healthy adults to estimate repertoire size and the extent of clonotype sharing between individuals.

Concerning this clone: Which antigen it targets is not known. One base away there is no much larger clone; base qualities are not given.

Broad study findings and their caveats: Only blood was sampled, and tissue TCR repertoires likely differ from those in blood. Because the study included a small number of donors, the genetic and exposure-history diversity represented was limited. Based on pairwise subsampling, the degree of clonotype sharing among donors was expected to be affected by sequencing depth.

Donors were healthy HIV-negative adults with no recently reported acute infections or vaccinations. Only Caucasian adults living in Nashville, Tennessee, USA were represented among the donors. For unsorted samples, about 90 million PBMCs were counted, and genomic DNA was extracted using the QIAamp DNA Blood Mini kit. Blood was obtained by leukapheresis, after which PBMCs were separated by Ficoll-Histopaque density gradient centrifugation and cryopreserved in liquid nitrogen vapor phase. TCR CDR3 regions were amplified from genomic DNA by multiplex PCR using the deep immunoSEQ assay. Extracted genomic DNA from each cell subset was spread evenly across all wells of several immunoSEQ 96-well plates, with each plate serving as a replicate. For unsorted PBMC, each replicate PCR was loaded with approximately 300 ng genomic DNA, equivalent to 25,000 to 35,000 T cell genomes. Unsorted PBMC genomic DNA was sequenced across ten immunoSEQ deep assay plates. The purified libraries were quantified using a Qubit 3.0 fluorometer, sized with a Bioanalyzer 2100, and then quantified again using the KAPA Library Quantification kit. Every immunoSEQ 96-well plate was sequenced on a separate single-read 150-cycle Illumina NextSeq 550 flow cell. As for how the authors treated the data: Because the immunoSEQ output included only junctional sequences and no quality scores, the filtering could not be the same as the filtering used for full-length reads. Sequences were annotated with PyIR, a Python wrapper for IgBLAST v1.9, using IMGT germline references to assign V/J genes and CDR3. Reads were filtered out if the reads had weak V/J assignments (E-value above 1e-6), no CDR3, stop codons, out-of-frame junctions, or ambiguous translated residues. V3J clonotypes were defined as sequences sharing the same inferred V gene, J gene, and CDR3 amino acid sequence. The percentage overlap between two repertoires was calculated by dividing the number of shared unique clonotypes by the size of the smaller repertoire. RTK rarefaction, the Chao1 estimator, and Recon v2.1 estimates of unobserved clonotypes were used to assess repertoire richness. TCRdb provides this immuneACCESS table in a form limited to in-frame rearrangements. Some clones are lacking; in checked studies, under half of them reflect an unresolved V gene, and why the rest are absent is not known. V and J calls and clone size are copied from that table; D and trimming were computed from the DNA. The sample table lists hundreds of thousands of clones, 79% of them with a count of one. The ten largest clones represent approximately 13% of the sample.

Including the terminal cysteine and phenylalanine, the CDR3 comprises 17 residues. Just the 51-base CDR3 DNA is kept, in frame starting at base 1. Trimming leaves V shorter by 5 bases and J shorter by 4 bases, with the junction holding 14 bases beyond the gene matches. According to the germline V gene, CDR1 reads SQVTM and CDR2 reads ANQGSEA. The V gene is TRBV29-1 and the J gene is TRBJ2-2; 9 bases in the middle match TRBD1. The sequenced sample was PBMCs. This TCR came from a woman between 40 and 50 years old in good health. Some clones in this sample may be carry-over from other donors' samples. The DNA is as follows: TGCAGCGTTCCAGCACAGGGGGCAGTACTGGGCACCGGGGAGCTGTTTTTT. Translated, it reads CSVPAQGAVLGTGELFF.